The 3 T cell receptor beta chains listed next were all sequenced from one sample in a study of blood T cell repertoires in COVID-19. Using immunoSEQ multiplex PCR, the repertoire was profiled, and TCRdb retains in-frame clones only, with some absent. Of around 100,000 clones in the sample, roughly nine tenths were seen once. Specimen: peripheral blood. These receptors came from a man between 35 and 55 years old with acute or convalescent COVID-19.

The CDR3 sequence is CASSLDVAGVGNEQFF. DNA of the CDR3: TGTGCCAGCAGCTTAGACGTTGCGGGAGTAGGCAATGAGCAGTTCTTC. J is TRBJ2-1 and V is TRBV11-3; 7 bases line up with TRBD2. The length of the CDR3 is 16 residues. Germline CDR1 and CDR2: SGHNT and YENEEA. Germline trimming cut 0 bases from V and 6 bases from J; bases unmatched to any gene: 8.

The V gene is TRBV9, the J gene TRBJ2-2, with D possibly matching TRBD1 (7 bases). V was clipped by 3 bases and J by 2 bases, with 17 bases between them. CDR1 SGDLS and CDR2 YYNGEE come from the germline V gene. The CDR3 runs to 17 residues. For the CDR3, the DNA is TGTGCCAGCAGCGGCAGGAGGGGGACAGATAACACCGGGGAGCTGTTTTTT. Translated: CASSGRRGTDNTGELFF. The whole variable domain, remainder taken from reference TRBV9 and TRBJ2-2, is DSGVTQTPKHLITATGQRVTLRCSPRSGDLSVYWYQQSLDQGLQFLIQYYNGEERAKGNILERFSAQQFPDLHSELNLSSLELGDSALYFCASSGRRGTDNTGELFFGEGSRLTVL.

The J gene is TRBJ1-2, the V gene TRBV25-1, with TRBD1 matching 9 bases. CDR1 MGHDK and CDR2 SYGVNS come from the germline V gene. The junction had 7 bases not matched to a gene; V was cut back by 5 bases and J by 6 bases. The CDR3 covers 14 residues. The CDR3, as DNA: TGTGCCAGCAGTTCCCGAACAGGGGGCCATGGCTACACCTTC. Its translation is CASSSRTGGHGYTF.